This T cell receptor (beta chain) appears in the sequencing data of a study of T-cell memory formation after mild COVID-19. Germline CDR1 SEHNR, CDR2 FQNEAQ (reference sequence). The CDR3 covers 17 residues. Trimming cost V 5 bases and J 3 bases, with 23 bases left between them. This clonotype was picked up many times. TCRdb called the 5' RACE reads again in MiXCR, with one record for every CDR3 protein. The sample yields some 340,000 distinct CDR3 sequences, 10% to 15% seen once. The chain uses TRBV7-9 and TRBJ2-7; the D gene is possibly TRBD1 (5 bases). The sample consisted of PBMCs or a T cell subset sorted from them (not recorded which). This clonotype was sampled from a man aged 18-30 years who had mild COVID-19 (a few samples of this study predate the infection). Cell type and time point are not known. CDR3 nucleotide sequence: TGTGCCAGCAGCCTGACCACTGCAGGGCCACGAGACTACGAGCAGTACTTC. Encoded protein: CASSLTTAGPRDYEQYF.